These T cell receptor beta chains were read from a single sample in a study of shared T cell receptors in the human thymus. Here immunoSEQ multiplex PCR was the method, and the copy in TCRdb shows in-frame clones only, minus some. The sample holds about 660,000 clones, 70% to 90% seen once. The sample was also reused in another study, on human thymus T cells.

The sequencing input was thymocytes. These receptors all come from a boy less than two years old with a congenital heart defect. CDR3s include the opening cysteine and the closing phenylalanine or tryptophan. The D gene is left open where the match is weak. Size values are once, few and many counts, or a class for expanded clones, and some rows have none.

clone size	D gene	J gene	V gene	CDR3 protein	CDR3 DNA
NA	TRBD1	TRBJ2-7	TRBV7-2	CASSLESRDRPYEQYF	TGTGCCAGCAGCTTGGAGTCCCGGGACAGACCCTACGAGCAGTACTTC
NA	NA	TRBJ2-5	TRBV27	CASSLYSRPEHQETQYF	TGTGCCAGCAGTTTATATAGCCGCCCAGAACACCAAGAGACCCAGTACTTC
NA	NA	TRBJ2-3	TRBV29-1	CSVGGRGSLITDTQYF	TGCAGCGTTGGGGGTCGGGGGAGCCTTATCACAGATACGCAGTATTTT
NA	TRBD2	TRBJ2-7	TRBV27	CASSLVAGGPYEQYF	TGTGCCAGCAGTTTAGTTGCGGGAGGCCCCTACGAGCAGTACTTC
NA	NA	TRBJ2-7	TRBV18	CASSLPVKTYEQYF	TGTGCCAGCTCACTTCCGGTTAAGACCTACGAGCAGTACTTC
NA	NA	TRBJ2-7	TRBV14	CASSQTLGGSYEQYF	TGTGCCAGCAGCCAAACTTTAGGGGGATCCTACGAGCAGTACTTC
NA	TRBD2	TRBJ2-2	TRBV6-1	CASSEAPAGGNTGELFF	TGTGCCAGCAGTGAAGCGCCGGCGGGAGGAAACACCGGGGAGCTGTTTTTT
NA	NA	TRBJ1-2	TRBV7-2	CASSLGGQTSDYGYTF	TGTGCCAGCAGCTTAGGGGGCCAAACCTCGGACTATGGCTACACCTTC
once	TRBD2	TRBJ2-1	TRBV27	CASRDREGLAGENNEQFF	TGTGCCAGCAGGGACAGGGAGGGACTAGCGGGAGAGAACAATGAGCAGTTCTTC
NA	NA	TRBJ1-1	TRBV5-1	CASSLGEGRGVSNTEAFF	TGCGCCAGCAGCCTTGGAGAGGGCAGGGGTGTTTCGAACACTGAAGCTTTCTTT
NA	NA	TRBJ2-3	TRBV25-1	CASSVYRDSLGSDTQYF	TGTGCCAGCAGTGTATACCGGGACTCTCTGGGGTCAGATACGCAGTATTTT
NA	TRBD2	TRBJ2-2	TRBV5-6	CASSTGLALDTGELFF	TGTGCCAGCAGCACCGGACTAGCGTTAGACACCGGGGAGCTGTTTTTT
NA	NA	TRBJ2-1	TRBV30	CAWSDRQYNEQFF	TGTGCCTGGAGTGATCGACAGTACAATGAGCAGTTCTTC
NA	TRBD2	TRBJ2-5	TRBV7-2	CASSLGQGLAGVSAETQYF	TGTGCCAGCAGCTTAGGACAGGGACTAGCGGGAGTGTCGGCAGAGACCCAGTACTTC
few	NA	TRBJ2-7	TRBV28	CASSPSSRDYEQYF	TGTGCCAGCAGTCCCTCCTCCCGAGACTACGAGCAGTACTTC
NA	NA	TRBJ2-7	TRBV5-6	CASSLAPRVYEQYF	TGTGCCAGCAGCTTGGCTCCTCGGGTTTACGAGCAGTACTTC
NA	TRBD1	TRBJ1-2	TRBV7-2	CASSLTRDRGPYGYTF	TGTGCCAGCAGCTTAACCCGGGACAGGGGTCCTTATGGCTACACCTTC
NA	TRBD2	TRBJ2-1	TRBV27	CASSSPTSVLGYNEQFF	TGTGCCAGCAGTTCCCCGACTAGCGTGCTAGGGTACAATGAGCAGTTCTTC
NA	TRBD1	TRBJ2-5	TRBV7-9	CASSLGGGRETQYF	TGTGCCAGCAGCTTAGGAGGGGGCCGGGAGACCCAGTACTTC
NA	TRBD2	TRBJ2-5	TRBV14	CASSQENLPVAGGETQYF	TGTGCCAGCAGCCAAGAAAACCTCCCCGTAGCGGGAGGCGAGACCCAGTACTTC
NA	TRBD2	TRBJ2-3	TRBV29-1	CSVGASGSLTTDTQYF	TGCAGCGTTGGGGCTAGCGGGAGCCTTACTACAGATACGCAGTATTTT
NA	TRBD1	TRBJ2-7	TRBV4-3	CASGQESSAGTGGREQYF	TGCGCCAGCGGCCAAGAAAGCTCGGCGGGGACAGGGGGCCGCGAGCAGTACTTC
NA	TRBD2	TRBJ2-3	TRBV5-1	CASSLAGTSGQGGTDTQYF	TGCGCCAGCAGCTTGGCCGGGACTAGCGGACAGGGAGGCACAGATACGCAGTATTTT
NA	TRBD1	TRBJ2-2	TRBV5-5	CASTPSTGGAGELFF	TGTGCCAGCACCCCGTCGACAGGGGGGGCCGGGGAGCTGTTTTTT
once	NA	TRBJ1-1	TRBV7-4	CASSFPVGHTNTEAFF	TGTGCCAGCAGCTTCCCGGTGGGCCACACTAACACTGAAGCTTTCTTT
once	NA	TRBJ2-3	TRBV28	CASSRDRSTDTQYF	TGTGCCAGCAGCCGCGACAGGAGCACAGATACGCAGTATTTT
NA	NA	TRBJ2-7	TRBV19	CASSIDRSPYEQYF	TGTGCCAGTAGTATAGATCGGAGTCCCTACGAGCAGTACTTC
NA	TRBD2	TRBJ2-3	TRBV12-5	CASGLAGGGPDTQYF	TGTGCTAGTGGATTAGCGGGAGGGGGCCCAGATACGCAGTATTTT
NA	NA	TRBJ2-7	TRBV7-9	CASSPRLVVDEQYF	TGTGCCAGCAGCCCCAGACTAGTAGTGGACGAGCAGTACTTC
NA	NA	TRBJ1-3	TRBV11-3	CASSLSPQGYSGNTIYF	TGTGCCAGCAGCCTTAGCCCACAGGGATACTCTGGAAACACCATATATTTT
few	NA	TRBJ2-1	TRBV27	CASSPGLSYNEQFF	TGTGCCAGCAGCCCCGGACTTTCCTACAATGAGCAGTTCTTC
NA	NA	TRBJ2-3	TRBV9	CASSVATPSTDTQYF	TGTGCCAGCAGCGTAGCCACTCCGAGCACAGATACGCAGTATTTT
NA	NA	TRBJ1-3	TRBV6-4	CARGAPGNTIYF	TGTGCCAGGGGCGCCCCTGGAAACACCATATATTTT
NA	TRBD2	TRBJ2-3	TRBV5-1	CASSVRLAGGPDTQYF	TGCGCCAGCAGCGTTCGACTAGCGGGAGGCCCAGATACGCAGTATTTT
NA	NA	TRBJ2-7	TRBV10-1	CANTRSYFYEQYF	TGCGCCAATACTAGGTCATACTTCTACGAGCAGTACTTC
NA	TRBD2	TRBJ2-7	TRBV15	CATTSRREADEQYF	TGTGCCACCACCAGTAGGCGGGAGGCGGACGAGCAGTACTTC
NA	TRBD1	TRBJ2-6	TRBV6-1	CASSETGTATSGANVLTF	TGTGCCAGCAGTGAAACCGGGACAGCTACCTCTGGGGCCAACGTCCTGACTTTC
NA	TRBD2	TRBJ2-1	TRBV4-2	CASSQVWKWREAWSSYNEQFF	TGTGCCAGCAGCCAAGTTTGGAAATGGCGGGAGGCTTGGAGCTCCTACAATGAGCAGTTCTTC
NA	TRBD2	TRBJ2-1	TRBV6-6	CASSTLAGKQFF	TGTGCCAGCAGCACCCTAGCGGGTAAGCAGTTCTTC
NA	TRBD1	TRBJ1-3	TRBV4-3	CASSHGTGHGNTIYF	TGCGCCAGCAGCCACGGGACAGGCCACGGAAACACCATATATTTT
NA	TRBD2	TRBJ2-3	TRBV11-3	CASSLASGYPSPATDTQYF	TGTGCCAGCAGCTTAGCTAGCGGATACCCTTCGCCGGCCACAGATACGCAGTATTTT
NA	NA	TRBJ2-7	TRBV28	CASSSQEEAYEQYF	TGTGCCAGCAGTTCCCAGGAGGAGGCCTACGAGCAGTACTTC
NA	NA	TRBJ2-1	TRBV7-8	CASSLDRSSSYNEQFF	TGTGCCAGCAGCTTAGACCGATCGAGCTCCTACAATGAGCAGTTCTTC
NA	NA	TRBJ2-4	TRBV10-2	CASSTRGAKNIQYF	TGCGCCAGCAGTACCAGGGGAGCCAAAAACATTCAGTACTTC
NA	TRBD2	TRBJ2-3	TRBV4-3	CASSQDKTSGTLSADTQYF	TGCGCCAGCAGCCAAGATAAAACTAGCGGGACCCTGTCAGCAGATACGCAGTATTTT
NA	NA	TRBJ2-7	TRBV11-2	CASSLDRRGLSSYEQYF	TGTGCCAGCAGCTTAGATCGGCGGGGGCTAAGCTCCTACGAGCAGTACTTC
NA	TRBD1	TRBJ2-7	TRBV11-2	CASSLAQGVYEQYF	TGTGCCAGCAGCTTAGCCCAGGGGGTCTACGAGCAGTACTTC
NA	NA	TRBJ2-3	TRBV21-1	CASSKAGGESASGRSTDTQYF	TGTGCCAGCAGCAAAGCAGGGGGCGAGTCGGCTAGCGGGAGGAGCACAGATACGCAGTATTTT
NA	TRBD2	TRBJ2-1	TRBV5-1	CASSAASGTPEHEQFF	TGCGCCAGCAGCGCGGCTAGCGGGACCCCAGAGCATGAGCAGTTCTTC